The 31 T cell receptor beta chains below were found in one sample sequenced in a study of regulatory T cells in long-lasting Graves disease. Specified time point: newly diagnosed GD, antithyroid drugs for less than 3 months. PBMC-derived RNA was used for the TCR library. Arm-PCR with iRepertoire HTBI primers amplified the CDR3 regions for these TCR beta libraries. TCRdb independently ran MiXCR on the multiplex PCR reads; one entry per CDR3 protein. The table has 420,000 or so distinct CDR3 sequences, approximately 16% seen once; the top ten hold 23%. This sample was shared with a second study, whose subject was T cells in Graves' hyperthyroidism and ophthalmopathy.

The sequencing used peripheral blood mononuclear cells (PBMCs), collected at new diagnosis, from a patient treated with antithyroid drugs. These receptors were obtained from a woman aged 18-29 years with Graves disease.

This clonotype was seen more than once but under ten times. CDR3 amino acids: CASSAGTGSQPQHF. In DNA, the CDR3 is TGTGCCAGCTCAGCCGGGACAGGGAGTCAGCCCCAGCATTTT. This sequence joins TRBV18 and TRBJ1-5; 9 bases are shared with TRBD1. The CDR3 runs to 14 residues. V shed 5 bases and J 6 bases; nucleotides not matched to a gene: 5. Germline V lookup: CDR1 KGHSH, CDR2 LQKENI.

This clonotype was seen a handful of times. This chain joins TRBV19 and TRBJ2-2, with a tentative D call TRBD2 (5 bases). This CDR3 has 13 amino acids. Germline CDR1 and CDR2: LNHDA and SQIVND (reference sequence). V lost 5 bases and J lost 6, with 10 bases in between. The CDR3 region has the DNA TGTGCCAGTAGTCCTCCCGGGGCCGGGGAGCTGTTTTTT. Protein product: CASSPPGAGELFF.

This clonotype was seen many times. The chain is built from TRBV6-1 and TRBJ2-5, with D maybe TRBD1 (6 bases). V lost 3 bases to trimming and J lost 5 bases, with 19 bases between them. This CDR3 comprises 16 residues. Germline lookup yields CDR1 MNHNS and CDR2 SASEGT. In DNA, the CDR3 is TGTGCCAGCAGTGACGGCGATACAGGGACCGGCGAGACCCAGTACTTC. This translates into CASSDGDTGTGETQYF.

This chain uses TRBV12-3 or TRBV12-4 with TRBJ2-1; 8 bases fit TRBD2. The V segment lost 3 bases and the J segment 5 bases; nucleotides outside the gene matches: 9. The CDR3 contains 16 residues. CDR3 loop: CASSLRERGRDNEQFF. The CDR3 bases are TGTGCCAGCAGTTTGAGGGAGCGGGGGAGAGACAATGAGCAGTTCTTC.

This clonotype appeared many times. The chain couples TRBV12-3 or TRBV12-4 to TRBJ2-7; weak D call: TRBD1 (6 bases). This CDR3 has 15 amino acids. V shed 6 bases and J shed 0 bases, with 15 bases lying between them. DNA of the CDR3: TGTGCCAGCAGCCCCGGGACAAGGTCCTCCTACGAGCAGTACTTC. This encodes CASSPGTRSSYEQYF.

This clonotype was picked up many times. CDR3 region: CAWSGRRAGTGGVLNTEAFF. The CDR3, as DNA: TGTGCCTGGAGTGGACGTAGAGCCGGGACAGGGGGTGTGTTGAACACTGAAGCTTTCTTT. The gene calls are TRBV30 and TRBJ1-1; 11 bases match TRBD1. There are 20 residues in the CDR3. CDR1 and CDR2 from the germline V gene are GTSNPN and SVGIG (reference sequence). The V segment lost 1 base and the J segment 0 bases; nucleotides outside the gene matches: 16.

This chain links TRBV5-1 with TRBJ1-1, with a tentative D call TRBD1 (6 bases). The CDR3 is 14 amino acids. Germline V gives CDR1 SGHRS, CDR2 YFSETQ. The V gene lost 2 bases and the J gene lost 3 bases, with 11 bases spanning the gap. The CDR3 loop reads CASSFTAGDTEAFF. The DNA for the CDR3 is TGCGCCAGCAGCTTCACCGCAGGGGACACTGAAGCTTTCTTT. Using reference TRBV5-1 and TRBJ1-1 for the parts outside the CDR3, the full variable domain is KAGVTQTPRYLIKTRGQQVTLSCSPISGHRSVSWYQQTPGQGLQFLFEYFSETQRNKGNFPGRFSGRQFSNSRSEMNVSTLELGDSALYLCASSFTAGDTEAFFGQGTRLTVV.

This clonotype was detected many times. The genes are TRBV2 and TRBJ2-7; D remains unclear. Germline V lookup: CDR1 SNHLY, CDR2 FYNNEI. V lost 3 bases and J lost 6, with 6 bases in between. The CDR3 length is 11 residues. CDR3 residues: CASSDFLEQYF. CDR3 nucleotides: TGTGCCAGCAGTGATTTCCTCGAGCAGTACTTC.

V is TRBV12-3 or TRBV12-4 and J is TRBJ2-2, with 12 bases fitting TRBD1. The CDR3 is 16 residues long. Trimming took 6 bases from V and 4 from J; bases not matched to a gene: 6. The CDR3 DNA reads as TGTGCCAGCAGAAGCCCGGGACAGGGGGCCACCGGGGAGCTGTTTTTT. Its protein product is CASRSPGQGATGELFF.

The chain has TRBV20-1 and TRBJ2-7; TRBD1 might be the D (6 bases). Per germline, CDR1 DFQATT and CDR2 SNEGSKA (reference sequence). CDR3 size: 14 residues. V was clipped by 3 bases and J by 4 bases, with 16 bases between them. The CDR3 is CSASIGQTFYEQYF. DNA for the CDR3: TGCAGTGCTAGTATCGGACAGACCTTTTACGAGCAGTACTTC.

This clonotype showed up just a few times. V and J are TRBV7-9 and TRBJ1-2; D not resolved. The germline V gene encodes CDR1 SEHNR and CDR2 FQNEAQ (reference sequence). Trimming shortened V by 1 base and J by 7 bases, and 13 bases separated the two germline ends. The CDR3 is made up of 14 amino acids. The CDR3: CASSLVGRTSGYTF. The CDR3 region has the DNA TGTGCCAGCAGCTTAGTGGGTCGGACGAGTGGCTACACCTTC.

This sequence joins TRBV15 and TRBJ2-7; no reliable D call. V was clipped by 0 bases and J by 0 bases, with 15 bases between them. Germline-derived CDR1 and CDR2 are LNHNV and YYDKDF (reference sequence). This CDR3 is 17 amino acids long. The DNA for the CDR3 is TGTGCCACCAGCAGAGATCCCCTGGCTTACGACTCCTACGAGCAGTACTTC. Translated, it gives CATSRDPLAYDSYEQYF.

The J gene is TRBJ2-3, the V gene TRBV20-1; TRBD1 or TRBD2 may be the D gene (5 bases each). V dropped 6 bases and J dropped 2 bases, with 12 bases sitting between them. This CDR3 region has 13 residues. Germline assignment: CDR1 DFQATT and CDR2 SNEGSKA (reference sequence). This CDR3 is CSAKRDHTDTQYF. CDR3 DNA sequence: TGCAGTGCCAAAAGGGACCACACAGATACGCAGTATTTT.

This clonotype was detected only a few times. This chain links TRBV5-1 with TRBJ2-1, with D maybe TRBD2 (6 bases). Trimming removed 3 bases at V and 9 bases at J, with 16 bases between. This CDR3 comprises 14 residues. Looked up from germline, CDR1 is SGHRS and CDR2 is YFSETQ. CDR3 sequence reads: CASSSGDLVSEQFF. CDR3 in DNA: TGCGCCAGCAGCTCGGGAGATTTAGTGAGTGAGCAGTTCTTC.

This clonotype has a handful of counts. This rearrangement joins TRBV4-1 to TRBJ1-2; no firm D call. Trimming cost V 1 base and J 3 bases, with 9 bases left between them. The germline gives CDR1 MGHRA, CDR2 YSYEKL. The CDR3 runs to 14 residues. The CDR3 nucleotides are TGCGCCAGCAGCCAAGTGGGTTCAGACTATGGCTACACCTTC. It codes for CASSQVGSDYGYTF.

This clonotype turned up a few times. The chain joins TRBV5-4 to TRBJ2-7; 8 nucleotides line up with TRBD2. With V trimmed by 2 bases and J by 7 bases, 11 bases remained unmatched. The CDR3 runs 15 residues. Germline loops: CDR1 SGHNT, CDR2 YYREEE (reference sequence). The CDR3 reads CASSLTSGPPLEQYF. The DNA for the CDR3 is TGTGCCAGCAGCTTAACTAGCGGACCCCCTTTGGAGCAGTACTTC.

This clonotype appeared a few times. The chain combines TRBV28 with TRBJ1-3; no definite D call. CDR1 and CDR2 (germline): MDHEN, SYDVKM. Trimming cost V 6 bases and J 2 bases, with 11 bases left between them. This CDR3 is 14 amino acids long. CDR3 sequence (DNA): TGTGCCAGCAGCATCGGTGGCCCTGGAAACACCATATATTTT. Translation: CASSIGGPGNTIYF.

This clonotype was observed a handful of times. As DNA, the CDR3 is TGTGCCAGCAGCGGGTGGAGCTACGAGCAGTACTTC. This sequence encodes CASSGWSYEQYF. V usage is TRBV6-2 or TRBV6-3 and J usage is TRBJ2-7; D is ambiguous. CDR1 is MNHEY and CDR2 is SVGEGT in the germline V gene. The CDR3 spans 12 residues. With 6 bases removed from V and 3 bases from J, the gap between germline ends came to 9 bases.

This clonotype has more than one count but fewer than ten. The chain has TRBV6-1 and TRBJ2-5; 9 bases fit TRBD1. Germline V gene sequence: CDR1 MNHNS, CDR2 SASEGT. The CDR3 is 15 amino acids. The V and J ends lost 5 bases and 2 bases, in that order; junction bases with no gene match: 6. Here the CDR3 DNA reads TGTGCCAGCAGTCAATTACAGGGGGCTCAAGAGACCCAGTACTTC. Its translation is CASSQLQGAQETQYF.

The table lists this clonotype with a few counts. The rearrangement joins TRBV19 to TRBJ2-2, with 14 positions matching TRBD2. Trimming took 5 bases from V and 4 from J; bases not matched to a gene: 3. CDR1 and CDR2 from the germline V gene are LNHDA and SQIVND (reference sequence). The CDR3 totals 16 residues. The CDR3 DNA follows: TGTGCCAGTAGTGGGACTAGCGGGAGTGGCACCGGGGAGCTGTTTTTT. Protein: CASSGTSGSGTGELFF.

This clonotype showed up just a few times. The gene calls are TRBV5-1 and TRBJ2-3; D gene ambiguous. From germline, CDR1 is SGHRS and CDR2 YFSETQ. V gave up 0 bases and J gave up 3 bases, with 11 bases separating them. CDR3 length equals 15 residues. In DNA, the CDR3 is TGCGCCAGCAGCTTGGCCAGTCCCGGTACAGATACGCAGTATTTT. Its protein product is CASSLASPGTDTQYF.

This clonotype was detected many times. The chain has TRBV18 and TRBJ2-7, with 13 nucleotides matching TRBD2. This CDR3 has 16 amino acids. Germline V CDR1 and CDR2: KGHSH, LQKENI. J lost 5 bases, V lost 3 bases, and 7 bases had no gene match. This CDR3 is CASSPQWTSGSNEQYF. CDR3 DNA: TGTGCCAGCTCACCTCAGTGGACTAGCGGGAGCAACGAGCAGTACTTC.

As concerns this clonotype: A far larger clone lies a single base away; this is likely a read error. V gene TRBV9 combines with J gene TRBJ2-1, with no clear D. The J call could be wrong; TRBJ2-5 is a better fit for the DNA end. The CDR3 extends over 13 amino acids. The germline CDR1 and CDR2 sequences are SGDLS and YYNGEE. The CDR3 region has the DNA TGTGCCAGCAGCGTAGTACCGACAGAGACCCAGTACTTC. This gives the protein CASSVVPTETQYF.

This clonotype was seen at least ten times. The chain carries TRBV28 and TRBJ2-3; 7 nucleotides agree with TRBD1. CDR1 is MDHEN and CDR2 is SYDVKM in the germline V gene. V lost 3 bases, J lost 1 base, and 4 bases stayed unmatched. CDR3 length equals 15 residues. Here the CDR3 DNA reads TGTGCCAGCAGTTTGGGTGGACAGGGCACAGATACGCAGTATTTT. Protein product: CASSLGGQGTDTQYF.

This clonotype was seen repeatedly, ten times or more. The chain links TRBV6-1 to TRBJ1-5; the D gene is possibly TRBD1 (6 bases). V was clipped by 3 bases and J by 3 bases, with 12 bases between them. Germline values: CDR1 MNHNS, CDR2 SASEGT. The CDR3 is 15 residues long. CDR3 coding DNA: TGTGCCAGCAGTGATTACAGGGATCCCAATCAGCCCCAGCATTTT. Its protein product is CASSDYRDPNQPQHF.

This clonotype appeared many times. The chain carries TRBV9 and TRBJ2-7; D not certain. The V and J ends lost 0 bases and 5 bases respectively, with 15 bases between them. CDR1 and CDR2 (germline): SGDLS, YYNGEE. The CDR3 runs to 15 residues. CDR3 DNA: TGTGCCAGCAGCGTAGAGTTTATGGGCCAAAACGAGCAGTACTTC. This sequence encodes CASSVEFMGQNEQYF. The variable domain in full, with the rest retrieved from reference TRBV9 and TRBJ2-7, is DSGVTQTPKHLITATGQRVTLRCSPRSGDLSVYWYQQSLDQGLQFLIQYYNGEERAKGNILERFSAQQFPDLHSELNLSSLELGDSALYFCASSVEFMGQNEQYFGPGTRLTVT.

Notes on this clonotype: A read error is possible here, since a much larger clone lies one base away. V gene TRBV20-1 combines with J gene TRBJ1-6; TRBD1 is a possible D gene (6 bases). Germline CDR1 reads DFQATT; CDR2 reads SNEGSKA (reference sequence). The CDR3 contains 14 residues. For the CDR3, the DNA is TGCAGTGCTAGAGAAGGGGGAGTTGAGTCACCCCTCCGCTTT. Protein product: CSAREGGVESPLRF.

This clonotype was observed many times. The V gene is TRBV20-1, the J gene TRBJ1-4; D is possibly TRBD1 (5 bases). V lost 1 base, J lost 8 bases, and 14 bases lay in between. This CDR3 contains 14 residues. Germline CDR1 reads DFQATT; CDR2 reads SNEGSKA (reference sequence). The CDR3 DNA reads as TGCAGTGCTAGAGTGGAAGGGGCTGGGGAAAAACTGTTTTTT. Translation: CSARVEGAGEKLFF.

This clonotype has at least ten counts. The chain employs TRBV13 and TRBJ2-7; 10 bases line up with TRBD1. Losses at the gene ends were 6 bases for V and 7 bases for J; bases not matched to a gene: 6. The CDR3 runs 13 residues. In germline, CDR1 is PRHDT, CDR2 FYEKMQ (reference sequence). The CDR3, as DNA: TGTGCCAGCAGGGGGACAGGGGCAGAGGAGCAGTACTTC. This sequence encodes CASRGTGAEEQYF. The full variable domain, rest sourced from reference TRBV13 and TRBJ2-7, is AAGVIQSPRHLIKEKRETATLKCYPIPRHDTVYWYQQGPGQDPQFLISFYEKMQSDKGSIPDRFSAQQFSDYHSELNMSSLELGDSALYFCASRGTGAEEQYFGPGTRLTVT.

At least ten counts were recorded for this clonotype. This chain connects TRBV2 to TRBJ2-7, with 7 bases identical to TRBD2. The CDR3 is 13 amino acids. CDR1 is SNHLY, CDR2 FYNNEI, per germline. V lost 7 bases and J lost 4; bases outside the gene matches: 7. CDR3 loop: CASKREGPYEQYF. In DNA, the CDR3 is TGTGCCAGCAAGCGGGAAGGTCCATACGAGCAGTACTTC. The entire variable domain, with the rest obtained from reference TRBV2 and TRBJ2-7, is as follows: EPEVTQTPSHQVTQMGQEVILRCVPISNHLYFYWYRQILGQKVEFLVSFYNNEISEKSEIFDDQFSVERPDGSNFTLKIRSTKLEDSAMYFCASKREGPYEQYFGPGTRLTVT.

This clonotype was counted ten times or more. A single base separates this from a much larger clone, so it may be a read error. V usage is TRBV20-1 and J usage is TRBJ2-3; D call uncertain. Germline V lookup: CDR1 DFQATT, CDR2 SNEGSKA (reference sequence). V lost 0 bases and J 3 bases, leaving 1 base between the germline ends. This CDR3 has 11 residues. CDR3 in amino acids: CSARETDTQYF. As DNA, the CDR3 is TGCAGTGCTAGAGAAACAGATACGCAGTATTTT.